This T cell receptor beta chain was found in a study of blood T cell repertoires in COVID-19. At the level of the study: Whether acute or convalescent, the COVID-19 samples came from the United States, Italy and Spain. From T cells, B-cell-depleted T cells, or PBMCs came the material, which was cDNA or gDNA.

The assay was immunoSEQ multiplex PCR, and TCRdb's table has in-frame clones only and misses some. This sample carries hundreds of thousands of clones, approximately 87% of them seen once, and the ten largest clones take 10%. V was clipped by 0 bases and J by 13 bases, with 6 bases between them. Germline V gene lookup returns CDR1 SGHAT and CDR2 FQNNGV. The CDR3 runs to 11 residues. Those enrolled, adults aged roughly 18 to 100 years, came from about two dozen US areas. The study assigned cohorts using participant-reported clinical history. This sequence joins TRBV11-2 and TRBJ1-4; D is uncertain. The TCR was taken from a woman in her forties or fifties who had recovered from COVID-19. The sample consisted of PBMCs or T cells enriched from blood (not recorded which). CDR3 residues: CASSLESLLFF. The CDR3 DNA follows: TGTGCCAGCAGCTTAGAGTCCTTACTGTTTTTT.